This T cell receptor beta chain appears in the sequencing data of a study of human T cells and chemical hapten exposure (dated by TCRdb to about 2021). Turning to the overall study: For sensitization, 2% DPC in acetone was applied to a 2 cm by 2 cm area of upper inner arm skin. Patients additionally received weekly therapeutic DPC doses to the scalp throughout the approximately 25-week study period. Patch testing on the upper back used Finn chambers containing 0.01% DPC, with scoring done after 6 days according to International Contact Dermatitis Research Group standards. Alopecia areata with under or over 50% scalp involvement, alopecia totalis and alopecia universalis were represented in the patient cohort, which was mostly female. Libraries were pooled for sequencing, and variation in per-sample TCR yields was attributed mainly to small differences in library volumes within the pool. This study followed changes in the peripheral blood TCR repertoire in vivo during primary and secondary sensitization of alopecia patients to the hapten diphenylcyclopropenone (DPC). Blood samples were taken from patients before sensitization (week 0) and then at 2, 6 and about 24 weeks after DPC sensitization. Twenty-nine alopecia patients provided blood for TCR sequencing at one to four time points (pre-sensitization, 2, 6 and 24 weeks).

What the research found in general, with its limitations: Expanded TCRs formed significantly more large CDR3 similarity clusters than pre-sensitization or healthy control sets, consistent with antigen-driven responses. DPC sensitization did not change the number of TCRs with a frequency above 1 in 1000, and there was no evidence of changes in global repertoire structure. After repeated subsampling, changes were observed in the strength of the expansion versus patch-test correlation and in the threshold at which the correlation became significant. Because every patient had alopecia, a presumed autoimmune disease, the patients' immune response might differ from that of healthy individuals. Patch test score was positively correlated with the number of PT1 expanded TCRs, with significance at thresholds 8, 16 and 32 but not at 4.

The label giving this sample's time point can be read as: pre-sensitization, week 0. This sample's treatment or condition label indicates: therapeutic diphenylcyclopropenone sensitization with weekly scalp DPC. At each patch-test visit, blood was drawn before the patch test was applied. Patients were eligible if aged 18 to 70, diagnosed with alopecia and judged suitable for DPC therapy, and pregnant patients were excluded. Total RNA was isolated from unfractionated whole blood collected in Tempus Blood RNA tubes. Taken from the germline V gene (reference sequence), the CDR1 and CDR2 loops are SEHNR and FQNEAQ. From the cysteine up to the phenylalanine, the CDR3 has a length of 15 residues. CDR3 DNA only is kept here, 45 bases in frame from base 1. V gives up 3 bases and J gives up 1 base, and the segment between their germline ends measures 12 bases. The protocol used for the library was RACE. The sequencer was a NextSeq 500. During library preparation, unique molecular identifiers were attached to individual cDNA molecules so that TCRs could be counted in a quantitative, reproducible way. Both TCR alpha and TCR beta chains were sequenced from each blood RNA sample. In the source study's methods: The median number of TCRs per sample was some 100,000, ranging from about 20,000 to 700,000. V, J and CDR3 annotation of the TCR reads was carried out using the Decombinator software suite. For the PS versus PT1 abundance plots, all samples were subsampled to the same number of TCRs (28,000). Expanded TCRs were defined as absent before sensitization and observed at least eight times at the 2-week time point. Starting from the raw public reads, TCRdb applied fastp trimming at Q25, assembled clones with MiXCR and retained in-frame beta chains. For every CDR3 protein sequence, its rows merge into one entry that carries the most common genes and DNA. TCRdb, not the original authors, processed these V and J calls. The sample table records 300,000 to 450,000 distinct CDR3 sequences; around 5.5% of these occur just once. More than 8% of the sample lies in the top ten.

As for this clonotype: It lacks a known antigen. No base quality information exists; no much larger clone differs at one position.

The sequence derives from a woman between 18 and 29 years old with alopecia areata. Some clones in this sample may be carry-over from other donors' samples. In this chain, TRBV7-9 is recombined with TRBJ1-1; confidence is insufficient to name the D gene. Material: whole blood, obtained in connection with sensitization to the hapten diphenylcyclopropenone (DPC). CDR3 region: CASSFSSNENTEAFF. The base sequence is TGTGCCAGCAGCTTCTCGAGCAATGAGAACACTGAAGCTTTCTTT.